Following are 18 T cell receptor beta chains from one sample sequenced in a study of monozygotic twins with inflammatory bowel disease. One entry per CDR3 protein, without DNA, is what TCRdb gives after re-calling the 5' RACE reads. The sample table sets out fewer than 450,000 distinct CDR3 sequences. The sequencing sample was made of blood. These receptors were taken from a human donor with ulcerative colitis or Crohn's disease, or a healthy co-twin of an affected twin (not recorded which).

V is TRBV4-1 and J is TRBJ1-3; as DNA is missing, the TRBD1 call by TCRdb cannot be tested. The CDR3 totals 16 residues. Germline V gives CDR1 MGHRA, CDR2 YSYEKL. CDR3 region: CASSQDKGKSGNTIYF.

V is TRBV5-1 and J is TRBJ2-2; with no DNA, the TCRdb D assignment of TRBD2 cannot be verified. The CDR3 is made up of 14 amino acids. Germline values: CDR1 SGHRS, CDR2 YFSETQ. The CDR3 sequence: CASSLAAVTGELFF.

The chain has TRBV7-2 and TRBJ2-5; TCRdb indicates TRBD2, and absent DNA this call remains unverified. The CDR3 extends over 16 amino acids. CDR1 and CDR2 from the germline V gene are SGHTA and FQGNSA. CDR3 residues: CASSRVSLGGKETQYF.

This chain links TRBV24-1 with TRBJ1-3. This CDR3 comprises 14 residues. Germline lookup yields CDR1 KGHDR and CDR2 SFDVKD. CDR3 in amino acids: CATSDSRTGNTIYF.

The chain combines TRBV20-1 with TRBJ2-7; TCRdb selects TRBD2, and the lack of DNA leaves this call unchecked. CDR1 and CDR2 (germline): DFQATT, SNEGSKA (reference sequence). The CDR3 totals 16 residues. CDR3 in amino acids: CSARDLERLAAYEQYF.

The V gene is TRBV5-1, the J gene TRBJ2-2; as DNA is missing, the TRBD1 call by TCRdb cannot be tested. The CDR3 runs to 17 residues. The germline V gene encodes CDR1 SGHRS and CDR2 YFSETQ. The CDR3 reads CASSPRGAGIVTGELFF.

This chain connects TRBV6-5 to TRBJ1-5. In germline, CDR1 is MNHEY, CDR2 SVGAGI. The CDR3 consists of 15 residues. This CDR3 reads CASSLQPRPNQPQHF.

The CDR3 spells CASSLATIQTGEEYEQYF. The rearrangement links TRBV5-1 to TRBJ2-7; TCRdb lists TRBD1, though no DNA is available to test this call. The CDR3 has 18 amino acids. Per germline, CDR1 SGHRS and CDR2 YFSETQ.

V is TRBV12-5 and J is TRBJ2-1; lacking DNA, the TRBD2 call made by TCRdb goes unchecked. Germline V gene lookup returns CDR1 LGHNT and CDR2 FRNRAP. CDR3 size: 15 residues. The CDR3 loop reads CASGLGTSGLGEQFF.

This sequence joins TRBV6-4 and TRBJ2-1; TCRdb proposes TRBD2, but this gene call is untestable without DNA. CDR3 size: 17 residues. CDR1 and CDR2 from the germline V gene are MRHNA and SNTAGT. This CDR3 reads CASSDSFSSTSIDEQFF.

The chain is built from TRBV7-6 and TRBJ1-1. This CDR3 is 18 amino acids long. Germline assignment: CDR1 SGHVS and CDR2 FNYEAQ. The CDR3 sequence is CASSLLGGAGLANTEAFF.

This chain joins TRBV7-3 and TRBJ2-2; the D call from TCRdb, TRBD2, cannot be confirmed without DNA. The CDR3 sequence is 16 residues long. Germline assignment: CDR1 SGHTA and CDR2 FQGTGA. CDR3 sequence: CASSNSGGTNTGELFF.

The chain uses TRBV6-6 and TRBJ1-2; TCRdb designates TRBD1, a call that cannot be tested without DNA. Germline V gene sequence: CDR1 MNHNY, CDR2 SVGAGI (reference sequence). This CDR3 contains 13 residues. CDR3 protein: CASSGTMDYGYTF.

V gene TRBV7-6 combines with J gene TRBJ1-2; checking the TCRdb D call of TRBD1 is not possible without DNA. This CDR3 has 15 amino acids. The germline V gene has CDR1 SGHVS and CDR2 FNYEAQ. The CDR3 spells CASSFKTGSFYGYTF.

This chain uses TRBV11-1 with TRBJ1-4. The CDR3 length is 13 residues. Per the germline V gene, CDR1 is SGHAT and CDR2 is FQDESV (reference sequence). Here the CDR3 reads CASSFGTSEKLFF. Complete variable domain (other parts from reference TRBV11-1 and TRBJ1-4): EAEVAQSPRYKITEKSQAVAFWCDPISGHATLYWYRQILGQGPELLVQFQDESVVDDSQLPKDRFSAERLKGVDSTLKIQPAELGDSAMYLCASSFGTSEKLFFGSGTQLSVL.

The V call is TRBV7-9, the J call TRBJ1-6; as DNA is missing, the TRBD1 call by TCRdb cannot be tested. The CDR3 length is 15 residues. Germline V gives CDR1 SEHNR, CDR2 FQNEAQ (reference sequence). The CDR3 is CASTKMGTVNSPLHF. The full variable domain, its missing parts supplied by reference TRBV7-9 and TRBJ1-6, is DTGVSQNPRHKITKRGQNVTFRCDPISEHNRLYWYRQTLGQGPEFLTYFQNEAQLEKSRLLSDRFSAERPKGSFSTLEIQRTEQGDSAMYLCASTKMGTVNSPLHFGNGTRLTVT.

The chain combines TRBV7-9 with TRBJ1-4; the D call from TCRdb, TRBD1, cannot be confirmed without DNA. The CDR3 length is 17 residues. Germline V gene data show CDR1 as SEHNR and CDR2 as FQNEAQ (reference sequence). CDR3 residues: CASSLPRGNGANEKLFF.

The chain combines TRBV12-3 or TRBV12-4 with TRBJ2-3. The CDR3 covers 19 residues. The CDR3 here is CASSSPFNTPNSGADTQYF.